This T cell receptor beta chain was sequenced in a study of metastatic and nonmetastatic thyroid tumors. With 3 bases clipped from V and 8 bases from J, the junction kept 5 bases outside the gene matches. This CDR3 contains 13 residues. Looked up from germline, CDR1 is DFQATT and CDR2 is SNEGSKA (reference sequence). No treatment had been given to any patient before thyroid surgery. In the study's own analysis: To classify distant metastasis in papillary thyroid cancer, a model was built from CDR3 differences across clinicopathological groups. TCRdb called clones again from the PCR reads with MiXCR. TCRdb assigned the V and J calls; the authors' analysis was not used. Of about 20,000 clones in the sample, roughly 31% were seen once.

The TCR comes from a female donor with papillary thyroid cancer or a benign thyroid nodule (not recorded which). Some clones in this sample may be carry-over from other donors' samples. The chain recombines TRBV20-1 with TRBJ2-1; TRBD2 aligns across 9 bases. The sample was blood. The CDR3 DNA reads as TGCAGTGCTAGGCAGGGCGGGAGGGATGAGCAGTTCTTC. Translating it yields CSARQGGRDEQFF.